A selection of T cell receptor beta chains follows, all from one sample in a study of beta chain features in type 1 diabetes. Only in-frame clones appear in the TCRdb table, and some are missing; sequencing was by immunoSEQ multiplex PCR. The data hold under 850,000 clones, with 13% observed a single time. Source material: naive CD4+ T cells from blood. All receptors come from a man younger than 30 with type 1 diabetes. The CDR3 runs from the conserved cysteine through the conserved F or W. The D gene is left open where the match is weak. The size entry is marked missing in some rows and otherwise reads once, few, many or a size class.

V	D	J	size	length	DNA	CDR3
TRBV13	NA	TRBJ1-2	few	13	TGTGCCAGCAGCCTACCACCCTACTATGGCTACACCTTC	CASSLPPYYGYTF
TRBV29-1	NA	TRBJ2-7	few	14	TGCAGCGTTGAAACTACAGCCAAGTCCTACGAGCAGTACTTC	CSVETTAKSYEQYF
TRBV25-1	TRBD2	TRBJ2-1	NA	17	TGTGCCAGCAGTCCTTCGGCCGGAGCGGGGGGTGGTAATGAGCAGTTCTTC	CASSPSAGAGGGNEQFF
TRBV28	NA	TRBJ2-3	few	15	TGTGCCACCCGTTTCGGGACATCTAGCACAGATACGCAGTATTTT	CATRFGTSSTDTQYF
TRBV5-4	NA	TRBJ2-5	few	15	TGTGCCAGCAGCTCGGGGACTGAGCTAGCGAAGACCCAGTACTTC	CASSSGTELAKTQYF
TRBV4-1	NA	TRBJ1-1	NA	13	TGCGCCAGCAGCCACCCAAGGAACACTGAAGCTTTCTTT	CASSHPRNTEAFF
TRBV30	TRBD1	TRBJ2-7	few	15	TGTGCCTGGAGTGTGGCGGGACAGGTGGTCTACGAGCAGTACTTC	CAWSVAGQVVYEQYF
TRBV30	NA	TRBJ2-3	NA	12	TGTGCCTGGAGGGACTACGCAGATACGCAGTATTTT	CAWRDYADTQYF
TRBV7-3	NA	TRBJ1-1	NA	18	TGTGCCAGCAGCTTAATTGGGGTCGGGGCTAACATGAACACTGAAGCTTTCTTT	CASSLIGVGANMNTEAFF
TRBV29-1	TRBD1	TRBJ2-1	NA	14	TGCAGCGGCCGGACAGGGGGTTCCTACAATGAGCAGTTCTTC	CSGRTGGSYNEQFF
TRBV11-1	NA	TRBJ2-7	NA	14	TGTGCCAGCAGTCGCAAACCGGGCTCATACGAGCAGTACTTC	CASSRKPGSYEQYF
TRBV25-1	NA	TRBJ2-5	NA	13	TGTGCCAGCAGTGCCGACTGGGGGGAGACCCAGTACTTC	CASSADWGETQYF
TRBV28	NA	TRBJ1-2	NA	14	TGTGCCAGCAGAAGGCCGGGACGGAACTATGGCTACACCTTC	CASRRPGRNYGYTF
TRBV28	TRBD1	TRBJ2-7	few	16	TGTGCCAGCAGTTATACGCTGACAGGGATGAACTACGAGCAGTACTTC	CASSYTLTGMNYEQYF
TRBV29-1	NA	TRBJ1-1	NA	13	TGCAGCGTTGGCGGGGGCGCGGACACTGAAGCTTTCTTT	CSVGGGADTEAFF
TRBV14	NA	TRBJ2-2	few	14	TGTGCCAGCAGCCCCAACGGGTTCACCGGGGAGCTGTTTTTT	CASSPNGFTGELFF
TRBV29-1	TRBD1	TRBJ1-1	NA	14	TGCAGCGGGATCTCGACAGGGATAAACACTGAAGCTTTCTTT	CSGISTGINTEAFF
TRBV29-1	NA	TRBJ1-4	few	12	TGCAGCGCGACAGGACAAGGAGAAAAACTGTTTTTT	CSATGQGEKLFF
TRBV29-1	NA	TRBJ2-1	NA	16	TGCAGCGTTGATCCCGCTCTGACTCAAAGCTACAATGAGCAGTTCTTC	CSVDPALTQSYNEQFF
TRBV2	NA	TRBJ2-6	NA	14	TGTGCCAGCCTTGACTTCTCTGGGGCCAACGTCCTGACTTTC	CASLDFSGANVLTF
TRBV25-1	NA	TRBJ1-1	NA	16	TGTGCCAGCAGTGCCGGACAGACTTCTATGAACACTGAAGCTTTCTTT	CASSAGQTSMNTEAFF
TRBV28	NA	TRBJ2-7	once	12	TGTGCCAGCAGTTTATGGGGCTACGAGCAGTACTTC	CASSLWGYEQYF
TRBV4-1	NA	TRBJ1-3	NA	13	TGCGCCAGCAGCCAAGATAAGGGAAACACCATATATTTT	CASSQDKGNTIYF
TRBV4-1	TRBD1	TRBJ2-7	NA	13	TGCGCCAGCAGCCAAATACCTAGGACAGGCTTAAGCTTC	CASSQIPRTGLSF
TRBV12-5	TRBD2	TRBJ2-3	NA	18	TGTGCTAGTGCCCCGATCCGCGGGGGGGCGATGGGCACAGATACGCAGTATTTT	CASAPIRGGAMGTDTQYF
TRBV7-3	NA	TRBJ2-1	few	15	TGTGCCAGCAGCCCCTCTCGGGTCGGGGCCAATGAGCAGTTCTTC	CASSPSRVGANEQFF
TRBV10-2	NA	TRBJ1-5	NA	15	TGCGCCAGCAGTGAGTCGGAAGGCGGCAATCAGCCCCAGCATTTT	CASSESEGGNQPQHF
TRBV13	NA	TRBJ2-1	few	15	TGTGCCAGCAGCCCTCCGGCGGTAACCTACAATGAGCAGTTCTTC	CASSPPAVTYNEQFF